Following are 23 T cell receptor beta chains from one sample sequenced in a study of blood T cell repertoires in COVID-19. The assay was immunoSEQ multiplex PCR, and TCRdb's table has in-frame clones only and misses some. The sample lists approximately 100,000 clones, over 65% occurring once. Sample: peripheral blood. The receptors were sampled from an older woman with acute or convalescent COVID-19.

The V gene is TRBV5-4, the J gene TRBJ2-5, with 10 bases identical to TRBD2. Germline CDR1 and CDR2: SGHNT and YYREEE (reference sequence). The CDR3 runs 15 residues. Unmatched junction bases numbered 3, after V lost 3 bases and J lost 1 base. CDR3 protein: CASSWTSGLQETQYF. As DNA, the CDR3 is TGTGCCAGCAGCTGGACTAGCGGACTCCAAGAGACCCAGTACTTC. The variable domain in full, with the rest retrieved from reference TRBV5-4 and TRBJ2-5, is ETGVTQSPTHLIKTRGQQVTLRCSSQSGHNTVSWYQQALGQGPQFIFQYYREEENGRGNFPPRFSGLQFPNYSSELNVNALELDDSALYLCASSWTSGLQETQYFGPGTRLLVL.

This sequence joins TRBV28 and TRBJ2-1, with D possibly matching TRBD2 (6 bases). The CDR3 runs 15 residues. Deletions cut 6 bases from V and 4 bases from J, with 16 bases between. Germline CDR1 is MDHEN and CDR2 is SYDVKM. CDR3 nucleotides: TGTGCCAGCAGCCTACTAGCCTCCGGGTACAATGAGCAGTTCTTC. Translating it yields CASSLLASGYNEQFF.

This clone has a handful of counts. J is TRBJ2-3 and V is TRBV6-4; TRBD2 agrees at 11 bases. V was clipped by 3 bases and J by 6 bases; unmatched bases: 5. The CDR3 contains 15 residues. Looked up from germline, CDR1 is MRHNA and CDR2 is SNTAGT. CDR3 DNA sequence: TGTGCCAGCAGTGAAGCTAGCGGGAGGTTGGATACGCAGTATTTT. Amino acid sequence: CASSEASGRLDTQYF.

CDR3 region: CATSRDQIIQYF. The CDR3 DNA reads as TGTGCCACCAGCAGAGATCAGATCATTCAGTACTTC. The rearrangement uses TRBV15 and TRBJ2-4; D call uncertain. The CDR3 totals 12 residues. Germline assignment: CDR1 LNHNV and CDR2 YYDKDF (reference sequence). The V end was cut by 0 bases, the J end by 9 bases, with 6 bases between.

The V and J genes are TRBV19 and TRBJ2-1; TRBD2 aligns across 9 bases. The trim removed 6 bases at V and 8 bases at J, leaving 8 bases unmatched. The germline V gene has CDR1 LNHDA and CDR2 SQIVND (reference sequence). The CDR3 runs to 14 residues. As DNA, the CDR3 is TGTGCCAGTAGGATGGGGACTAGCTATCATGAGCAGTTCTTC. Its protein is CASRMGTSYHEQFF.

This clone has at least ten counts. This chain uses TRBV6-4 with TRBJ1-5, with 7 bases aligning to TRBD1. Germline-derived CDR1 and CDR2 are MRHNA and SNTAGT. V lost 2 bases and J lost 0; bases outside the gene matches: 4. This CDR3 region has 16 residues. The CDR3 region is CASSDRDRASNQPQHF. The CDR3 coding sequence is TGTGCCAGCAGTGACAGAGACAGGGCTAGCAATCAGCCCCAGCATTTT.

This chain connects TRBV19 to TRBJ2-2; the match to TRBD1 covers 12 bases. The CDR3 spans 15 residues. V lost 9 bases to trimming and J lost 0 bases; unmatched junction nucleotides: 2. The germline CDR1 and CDR2 sequences are LNHDA and SQIVND (reference sequence). The CDR3 DNA follows: TGTGCCAGCGGGGACAGGGGGCCGAACACCGGGGAGCTGTTTTTT. Amino acid sequence: CASGDRGPNTGELFF.

This clone was seen a few times. Other DNA sequences within the sample encode an identical CDR3. The chain recombines TRBV6-2 or TRBV6-3 with TRBJ2-3; a weak D match, TRBD2 (6 bases). In germline, CDR1 is MNHEY, CDR2 SVGEGT. This CDR3 is built from 16 residues. With 2 bases removed from V and 0 bases from J, the gap between germline ends came to 12 bases. CDR3 DNA sequence: TGTGCCAGCAGTTACCTGGGGGGACGTAGCACAGATACGCAGTATTTT. The encoded protein is CASSYLGGRSTDTQYF.

The chain links TRBV5-1 to TRBJ2-2, with D tentatively TRBD2 (6 bases). There are 17 residues in the CDR3. Trimming took off 3 bases at V and 4 bases at J, with 19 bases between the two ends. Germline CDR1 SGHRS, CDR2 YFSETQ. The CDR3 reads CASSSERPGLFTGELFF. The CDR3 DNA is TGCGCCAGCAGCTCTGAGCGACCGGGACTTTTCACCGGGGAGCTGTTTTTT. The variable domain in full, with the rest retrieved from reference TRBV5-1 and TRBJ2-2, is KAGVTQTPRYLIKTRGQQVTLSCSPISGHRSVSWYQQTPGQGLQFLFEYFSETQRNKGNFPGRFSGRQFSNSRSEMNVSTLELGDSALYLCASSSERPGLFTGELFFGEGSRLTVL.

The gene calls are TRBV4-1 and TRBJ2-2; 8 positions agree with TRBD2. Per the germline V gene, CDR1 is MGHRA and CDR2 is YSYEKL. Unmatched junction bases numbered 9, after V lost 3 bases and J lost 0 bases. CDR3 length: 18 residues. The CDR3: CASSHSYPGGPNTGELFF. The CDR3 bases are TGCGCCAGCAGCCACTCATACCCGGGGGGGCCGAACACCGGGGAGCTGTTTTTT.

V and J are TRBV6-5 and TRBJ2-3, with D tentatively TRBD2 (5 bases). The germline gives CDR1 MNHEY, CDR2 SVGAGI. This CDR3 comprises 15 residues. V was shortened by 2 bases and J by 0 bases, with 9 bases between the two germline ends. CDR3 DNA: TGTGCCAGCAGTTACATCCTAGCTAGCACAGATACGCAGTATTTT. This translates into CASSYILASTDTQYF.

The chain couples TRBV10-1 to TRBJ2-3, with TRBD2 matching over 9 bases. CDR1 is WNHNN and CDR2 is SYGVQD in the germline V gene (reference sequence). Germline trimming cut 0 bases from V and 1 base from J; bases unmatched to any gene: 2. This CDR3 spans 16 amino acids. In nucleotides, the CDR3 is TGCGCCAGCAGTGAGTCTTTAGCGGGAGGCACAGATACGCAGTATTTT. Translating it yields CASSESLAGGTDTQYF.

The genes are TRBV2 and TRBJ2-7; 7 bases agree with TRBD1. The V and J ends lost 6 bases and 6 bases, in that order; junction bases with no gene match: 5. This CDR3 is built from 12 residues. Germline V gene lookup returns CDR1 SNHLY and CDR2 FYNNEI. The DNA of the CDR3 is TGTGCCAGCAGGGGAGACAGGGCCGAGCAGTACGTC. Protein sequence: CASRGDRAEQYV.

This chain uses TRBV7-9 with TRBJ1-2; 9 nucleotides agree with TRBD1. CDR1 is SEHNR and CDR2 is FQNEAQ in the germline V gene (reference sequence). Trimming at V came to 5 bases and at J to 5 bases, leaving 3 bases not matched to a gene. The CDR3 is 13 residues long. CDR3 DNA sequence: TGTGCCAGCAGCGCGGGGACAGGGTATGGCTACACCTTC. Residues: CASSAGTGYGYTF.

V gene TRBV6-5 combines with J gene TRBJ1-1, with D perhaps matching TRBD1 (6 bases). The germline V and J ends were trimmed by 5 bases and 0 bases, with 7 bases remaining between them. Germline V CDR1 and CDR2: MNHEY, SVGAGI. This CDR3 has 13 residues. The CDR3 coding sequence is TGTGCCAGCAGTAACAGGGTGAACACTGAAGCTTTCTTT. Its protein is CASSNRVNTEAFF.

The V call is TRBV7-9, the J call TRBJ2-6; weak D call: TRBD2 (6 bases). V shed 6 bases and J shed 0 bases, with 15 bases lying between them. The CDR3 contains 17 residues. The V gene's germline CDR1 is SEHNR and CDR2 FQNEAQ (reference sequence). The CDR3 coding sequence is TGTGCCAGCAGAGCCGGGGGTCCTGTCTCTGGGGCCAACGTCCTGACTTTC. Translated: CASRAGGPVSGANVLTF.

The rearrangement links TRBV19 to TRBJ2-3; TRBD2 might be the D (6 bases). The germline gives CDR1 LNHDA, CDR2 SQIVND (reference sequence). This CDR3 comprises 17 residues. V was pared by 4 bases and J by 2 bases, with 19 bases between. The CDR3 DNA sequence: TGTGCCAGTAGTACACACGCAGTGCGGGAAGACACAGATACGCAGTATTTT. Residues: CASSTHAVREDTDTQYF. Using reference TRBV19 and TRBJ2-3 for the parts outside the CDR3, the full variable domain is DGGITQSPKYLFRKEGQNVTLSCEQNLNHDAMYWYRQDPGQGLRLIYYSQIVNDFQKGDIAEGYSVSREKKESFPLTVTSAQKNPTAFYLCASSTHAVREDTDTQYFGPGTRLTVL.

The chain uses TRBV5-4 and TRBJ2-1; TRBD2 agrees at 8 bases. The CDR3 extends over 15 amino acids. Germline V gives CDR1 SGHNT, CDR2 YYREEE (reference sequence). The junction had 7 bases not matched to a gene; V was cut back by 0 bases and J by 8 bases. CDR3 in amino acids: CASSLAGTSRDEQFF. For the CDR3, the DNA is TGTGCCAGCAGCTTGGCCGGGACTAGTCGCGATGAGCAGTTCTTC.

The V gene is TRBV27, the J gene TRBJ1-2; the D gene is possibly TRBD1 (6 bases). V was clipped by 5 bases and J by 4 bases, with 20 bases between them. This CDR3 comprises 16 residues. In germline, CDR1 is MNHEY, CDR2 SMNVEV (reference sequence). The CDR3 reads CASSLTRTASSYGYTF. For the CDR3, the DNA is TGTGCCAGCAGTCTTACGCGGACAGCGAGCAGCTATGGCTACACCTTC.

V usage is TRBV4-1 and J usage is TRBJ1-2; 9 positions agree with TRBD1. V dropped 0 bases and J dropped 8; count of bases not matched to a gene: 16. Germline CDR1 and CDR2: MGHRA and YSYEKL. This CDR3 has 18 residues. The CDR3 here is CASSQDRLHGTGRGGYTF. The CDR3 region has the DNA TGCGCCAGCAGCCAAGATCGGCTGCATGGGACAGGGCGTGGGGGCTACACCTTC.

The chain employs TRBV5-1 and TRBJ1-4; TRBD1 might be the D (6 bases). Germline V gene sequence: CDR1 SGHRS, CDR2 YFSETQ. The CDR3 loop spans 15 amino acids. V lost 6 bases to trimming and J lost 8 bases, with 20 bases between them. The CDR3 region has the DNA TGCGCCAGCAAGCGACAACAGGGCTTGGCGGAAAAACTGTTTTTT. Translated, it gives CASKRQQGLAEKLFF.

This clone appeared a few times. This rearrangement joins TRBV5-5 to TRBJ1-2; TRBD1 matches 8 bases. The CDR3 sequence is 15 residues long. The germline CDR1 and CDR2 sequences are SGHKS and YYEKEE (reference sequence). The V gene end was trimmed by 4 bases and the J gene end by 4 bases; junction bases not matched to a gene: 9. CDR3 protein: CASSMGTGSFYGYTF. Here the CDR3 DNA reads TGTGCCAGCAGCATGGGGACAGGAAGTTTCTATGGCTACACCTTC.

CDR3 protein: CASSPTPNTEAFF. The CDR3 DNA sequence: TGTGCCAGCTCCCCGACACCGAACACTGAAGCTTTCTTT. This chain joins TRBV18 and TRBJ1-1; D remains unclear. Germline CDR1 and CDR2: KGHSH and LQKENI. With 6 bases removed from V and 1 base from J, the gap between germline ends came to 9 bases. This CDR3 has 13 residues.